This entry describes one TCR beta chain. The antigen is not known. Repertoires were generated with immunoSEQ multiplex PCR, while TCRdb's copy carries only in-frame clones and drops some. The sample yields some 37,000 clones, around 79% seen once. This specimen belongs to a study of radiotherapy plus CTLA-4 blockade in lung cancer. Study context: Objective responses arose in 15% to 20% of patients, and around 30% experienced disease control. Study results and limitations: In blood, after radiotherapy plus ipilimumab, tumor-derived TCR clones expanded.

The CDR3 sequence is 13 residues long. V gave up 5 bases and J gave up 5 bases, with 13 bases separating them. In germline, CDR1 is SGHTA, CDR2 FQGNSA. The sample consisted of peripheral blood, taken from a patient treated with radiotherapy plus ipilimumab. The clonotype originates from a human donor with non-small cell lung cancer who had stable disease on radiotherapy plus ipilimumab. The J gene is TRBJ2-7, the V gene TRBV7-2, with D tentatively TRBD1 (5 bases). In nucleotides, the CDR3 is TGTGCCAGCAGCCCCACAGGTTTCCACGAGCAGTACTTC. This codes for CASSPTGFHEQYF.